The entry below gives a single T cell receptor beta chain sequence along with its context. What it binds is unknown. This entry is derived from a study of cytomegalovirus exposure and HLA in healthy donors. Clones were sequenced by immunoSEQ multiplex PCR, and TCRdb holds only the in-frame ones, with some missing. Of about 140,000 clones listed, about 91% are singletons. General observations from the study: Most TCR sequences were uncommon, yet certain public TCRs appeared in many donors.

This TCR derives from a woman aged 18-29 years in good health and CMV-seropositive. The sequenced material came from PBMCs.

The CDR3 spells CASSHNQEGAEAFF. In DNA, the CDR3 is TGTGCCAGCAGCCATAACCAGGAAGGGGCTGAAGCTTTCTTT. The gene calls are TRBV4-2 and TRBJ1-1, with D tentatively TRBD1 (5 bases). Germline V lookup: CDR1 LGHNA, CDR2 YNFKEQ. V was shortened by 3 bases and J by 6 bases, with 14 bases between the two germline ends. CDR3 length: 14 amino acids.